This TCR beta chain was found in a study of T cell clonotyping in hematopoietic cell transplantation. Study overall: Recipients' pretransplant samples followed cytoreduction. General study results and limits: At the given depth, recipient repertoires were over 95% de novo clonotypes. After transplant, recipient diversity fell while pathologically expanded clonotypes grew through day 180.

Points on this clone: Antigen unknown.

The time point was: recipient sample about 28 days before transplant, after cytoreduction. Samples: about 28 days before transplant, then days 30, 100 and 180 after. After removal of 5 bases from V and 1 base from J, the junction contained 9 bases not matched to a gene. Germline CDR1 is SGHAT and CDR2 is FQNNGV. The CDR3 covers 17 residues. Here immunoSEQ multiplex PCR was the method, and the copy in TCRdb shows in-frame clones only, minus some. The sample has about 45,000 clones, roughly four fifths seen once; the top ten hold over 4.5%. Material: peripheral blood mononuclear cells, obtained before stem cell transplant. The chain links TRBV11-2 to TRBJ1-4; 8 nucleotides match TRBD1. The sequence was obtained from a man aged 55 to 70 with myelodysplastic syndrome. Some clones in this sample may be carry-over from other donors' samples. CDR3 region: CASSLGQGGGTNEKLFF. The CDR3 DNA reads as TGTGCCAGCAGCCTAGGACAGGGAGGGGGAACTAATGAAAAACTGTTTTTT.